The entry below gives a single TCR beta chain sequence along with its context. The target antigen is unknown. The repertoire was sequenced with immunoSEQ multiplex PCR; TCRdb's copy has only in-frame clones and lacks some. The table shows 2 million to 2.5 million clones, with around 95% occurring only once. These data originate in a study of shared clonotypes between healthy human individuals. Regarding the study as a whole: Roughly 5% of naive CD4 clonotypes were common to a handful of donors.

V lost 2 bases, J lost 4 bases, and 7 bases stayed unmatched. Looked up from germline, CDR1 is KGHSH and CDR2 is LQKENI. CDR3 length: 15 residues. The chain recombines TRBV18 with TRBJ1-2; 7 bases align to TRBD1. The sequence came from a man younger than 35 in good health. Sequencing used naive CD4+ T cells sorted from blood. Subset noted: CD45RA+ positively selected. The CDR3 DNA reads as TGTGCCAGCTCACCAACGTGGGACAGCCTCTATGGCTACACCTTC. Residues: CASSPTWDSLYGYTF.